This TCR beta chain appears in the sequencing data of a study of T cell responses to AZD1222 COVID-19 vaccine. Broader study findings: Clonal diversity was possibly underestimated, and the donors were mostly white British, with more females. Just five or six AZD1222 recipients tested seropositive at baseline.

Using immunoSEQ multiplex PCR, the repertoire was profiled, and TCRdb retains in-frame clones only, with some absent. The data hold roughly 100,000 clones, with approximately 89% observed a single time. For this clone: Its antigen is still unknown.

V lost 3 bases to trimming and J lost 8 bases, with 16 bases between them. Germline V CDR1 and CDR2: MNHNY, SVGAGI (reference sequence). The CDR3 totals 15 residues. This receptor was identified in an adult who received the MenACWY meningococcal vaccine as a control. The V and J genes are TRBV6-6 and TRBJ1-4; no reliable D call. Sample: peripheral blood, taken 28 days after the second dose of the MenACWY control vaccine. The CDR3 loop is CASSYWEVEEEKLFF. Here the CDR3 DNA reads TGTGCCAGCAGTTATTGGGAAGTGGAGGAGGAAAAACTGTTTTTT.